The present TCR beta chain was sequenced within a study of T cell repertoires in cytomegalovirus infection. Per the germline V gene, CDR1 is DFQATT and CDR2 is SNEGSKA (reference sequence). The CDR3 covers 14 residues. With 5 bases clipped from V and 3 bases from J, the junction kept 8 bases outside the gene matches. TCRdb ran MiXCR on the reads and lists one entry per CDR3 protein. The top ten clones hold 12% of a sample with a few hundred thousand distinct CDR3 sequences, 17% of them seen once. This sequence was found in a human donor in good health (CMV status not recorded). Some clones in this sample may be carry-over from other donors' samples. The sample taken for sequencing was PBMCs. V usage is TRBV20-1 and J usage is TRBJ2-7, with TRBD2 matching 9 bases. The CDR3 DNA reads TGCAGTGCTGATGCAGCGGGGGGACACTACGAGCAGTACTTC. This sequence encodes CSADAAGGHYEQYF.